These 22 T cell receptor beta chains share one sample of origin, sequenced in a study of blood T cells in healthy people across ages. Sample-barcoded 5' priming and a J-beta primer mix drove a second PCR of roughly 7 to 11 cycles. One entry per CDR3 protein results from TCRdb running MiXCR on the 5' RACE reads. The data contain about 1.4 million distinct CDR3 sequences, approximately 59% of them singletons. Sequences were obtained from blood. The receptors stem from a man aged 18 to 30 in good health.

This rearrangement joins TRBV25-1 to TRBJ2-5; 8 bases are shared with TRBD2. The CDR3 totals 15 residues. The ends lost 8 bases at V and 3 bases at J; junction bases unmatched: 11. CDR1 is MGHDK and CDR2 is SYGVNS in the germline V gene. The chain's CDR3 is CASLGLAGIEETQYF. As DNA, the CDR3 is TGTGCCAGCCTCGGACTAGCCGGGATAGAAGAGACCCAGTACTTC.

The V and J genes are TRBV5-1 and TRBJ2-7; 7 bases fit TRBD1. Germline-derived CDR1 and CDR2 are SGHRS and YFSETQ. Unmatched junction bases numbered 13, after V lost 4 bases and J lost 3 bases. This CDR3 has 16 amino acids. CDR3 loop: CASSLPQGTGRYEQYF. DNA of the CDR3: TGCGCCAGCAGCCTGCCACAGGGGACGGGGCGCTACGAGCAGTACTTC.

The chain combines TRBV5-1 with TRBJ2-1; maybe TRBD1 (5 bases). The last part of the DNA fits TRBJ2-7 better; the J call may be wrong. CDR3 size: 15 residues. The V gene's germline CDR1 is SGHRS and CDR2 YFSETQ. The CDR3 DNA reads TGCGCCAGCAGCTCCCTGCAGGGATCCTACAATGAGCAGTACTTC. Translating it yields CASSSLQGSYNEQYF.

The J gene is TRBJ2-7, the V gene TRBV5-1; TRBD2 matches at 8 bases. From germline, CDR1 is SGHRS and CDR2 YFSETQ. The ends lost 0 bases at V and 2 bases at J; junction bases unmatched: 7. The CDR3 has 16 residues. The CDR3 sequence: CASSLDAIGGAYEQYF. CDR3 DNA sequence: TGCGCCAGCAGCTTGGACGCAATCGGGGGGGCCTACGAGCAGTACTTC.

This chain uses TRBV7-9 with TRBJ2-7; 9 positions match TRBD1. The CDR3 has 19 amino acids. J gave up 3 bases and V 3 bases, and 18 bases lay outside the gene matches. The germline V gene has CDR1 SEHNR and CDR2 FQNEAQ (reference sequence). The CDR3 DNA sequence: TGTGCCAGCAGCTTCCAACCGGGACAGGGCTTTCCTGGCGTCTACGAGCAGTACTTC. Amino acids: CASSFQPGQGFPGVYEQYF.

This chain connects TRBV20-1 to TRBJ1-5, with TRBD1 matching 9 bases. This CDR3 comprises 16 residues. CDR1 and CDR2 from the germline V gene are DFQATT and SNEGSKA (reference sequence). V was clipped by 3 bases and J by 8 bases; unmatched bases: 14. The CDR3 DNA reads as TGCAGTGCTAGCGCAAACACGGACAGGGGTAATGAGCCCCAGCATTTT. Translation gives CSASANTDRGNEPQHF.

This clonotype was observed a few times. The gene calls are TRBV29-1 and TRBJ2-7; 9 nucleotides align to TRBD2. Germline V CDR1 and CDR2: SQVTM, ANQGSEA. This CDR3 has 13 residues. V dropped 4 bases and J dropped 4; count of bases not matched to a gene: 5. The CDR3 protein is CSVATSGPYEQYF. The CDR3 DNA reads TGCAGCGTTGCAACTAGCGGGCCGTACGAGCAGTACTTC.

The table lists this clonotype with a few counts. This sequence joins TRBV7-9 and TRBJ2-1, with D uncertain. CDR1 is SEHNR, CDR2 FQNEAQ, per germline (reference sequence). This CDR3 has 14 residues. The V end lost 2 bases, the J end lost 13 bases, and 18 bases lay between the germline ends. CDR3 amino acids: CASSLIGSTRYQFF. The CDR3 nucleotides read TGTGCCAGCAGCTTAATCGGCAGTACCCGCTACCAGTTCTTC.

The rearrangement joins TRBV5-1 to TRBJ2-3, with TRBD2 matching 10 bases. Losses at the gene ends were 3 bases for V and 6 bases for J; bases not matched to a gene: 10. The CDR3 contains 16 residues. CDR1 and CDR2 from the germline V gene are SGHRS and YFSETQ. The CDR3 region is CASSWGLAPRGDTQYF. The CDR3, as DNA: TGCGCCAGCAGCTGGGGACTAGCGCCCCGTGGGGATACGCAGTATTTT.

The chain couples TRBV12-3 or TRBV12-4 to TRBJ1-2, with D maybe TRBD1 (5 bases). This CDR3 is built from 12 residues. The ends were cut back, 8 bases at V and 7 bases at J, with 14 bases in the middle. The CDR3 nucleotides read TGTGCCAGCCGGTCTTCGGGGGGTGGCTACACCTTC. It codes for CASRSSGGGYTF.

The CDR3 coding sequence is TGTGCCAGCAGCCAAGGGCAGTCCGGGCCGCGCATCGGTGAGCAGTTCTTC. This sequence encodes CASSQGQSGPRIGEQFF. This rearrangement joins TRBV14 to TRBJ2-1; D remains unclear. V lost 1 base, J lost 9 bases, and 22 bases lay in between. This CDR3 has 17 amino acids. Germline loops: CDR1 SGHDN, CDR2 FVKESK.

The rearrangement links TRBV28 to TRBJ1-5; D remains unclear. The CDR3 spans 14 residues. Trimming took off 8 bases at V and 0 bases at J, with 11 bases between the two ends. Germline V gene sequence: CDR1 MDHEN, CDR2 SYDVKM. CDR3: CASGERNSNQPQHF. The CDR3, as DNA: TGTGCCAGCGGAGAGAGGAATAGCAATCAGCCCCAGCATTTT.

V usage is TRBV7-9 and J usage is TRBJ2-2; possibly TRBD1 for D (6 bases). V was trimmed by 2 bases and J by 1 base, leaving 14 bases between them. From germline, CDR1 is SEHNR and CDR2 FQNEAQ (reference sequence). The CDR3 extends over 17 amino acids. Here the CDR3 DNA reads TGTGCCAGCAGCTTAAACAAAGGACAGAAGAACACCGGGGAGCTGTTTTTT. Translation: CASSLNKGQKNTGELFF.

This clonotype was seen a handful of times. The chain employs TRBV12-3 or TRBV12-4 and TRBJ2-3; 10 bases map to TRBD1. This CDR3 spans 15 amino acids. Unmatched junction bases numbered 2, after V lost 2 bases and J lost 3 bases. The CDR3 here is CASSLRGQGTDTQYF. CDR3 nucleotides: TGTGCCAGCAGTTTAAGGGGACAGGGGACAGATACGCAGTATTTT.

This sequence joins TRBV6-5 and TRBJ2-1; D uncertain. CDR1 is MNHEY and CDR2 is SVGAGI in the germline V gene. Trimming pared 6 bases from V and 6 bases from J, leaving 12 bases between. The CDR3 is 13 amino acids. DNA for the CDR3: TGTGCCAGCAGCCTTTACTGGGGCAATGAGCAGTTCTTC. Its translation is CASSLYWGNEQFF.

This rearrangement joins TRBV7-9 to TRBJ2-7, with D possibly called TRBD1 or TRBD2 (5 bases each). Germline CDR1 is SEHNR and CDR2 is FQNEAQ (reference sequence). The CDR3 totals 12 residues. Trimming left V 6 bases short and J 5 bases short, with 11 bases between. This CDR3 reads CASRGRGNEQYF. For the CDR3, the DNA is TGTGCCAGCAGGGGACGGGGTAACGAGCAGTACTTC.

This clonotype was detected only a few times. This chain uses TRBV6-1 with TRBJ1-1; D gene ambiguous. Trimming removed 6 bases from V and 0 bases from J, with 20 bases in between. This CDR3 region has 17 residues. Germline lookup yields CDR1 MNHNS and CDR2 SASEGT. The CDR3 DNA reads TGTGCCAGCAGCAACGGACTATGGGGTATCATGAACACTGAAGCTTTCTTT. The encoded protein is CASSNGLWGIMNTEAFF.

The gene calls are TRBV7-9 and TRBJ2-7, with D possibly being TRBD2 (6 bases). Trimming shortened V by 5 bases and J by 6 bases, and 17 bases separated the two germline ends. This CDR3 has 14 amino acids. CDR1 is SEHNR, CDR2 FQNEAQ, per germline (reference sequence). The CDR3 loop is CASSRNGREVEQYF. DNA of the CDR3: TGTGCCAGCAGCCGCAACGGCAGGGAGGTCGAGCAGTACTTC.

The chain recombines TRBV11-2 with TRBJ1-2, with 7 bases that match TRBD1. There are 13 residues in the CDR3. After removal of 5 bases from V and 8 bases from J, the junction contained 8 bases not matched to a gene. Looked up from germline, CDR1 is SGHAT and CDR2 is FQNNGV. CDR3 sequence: CASSKDRADGYTF. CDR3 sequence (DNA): TGTGCCAGCAGCAAAGACAGGGCCGACGGCTACACCTTC.

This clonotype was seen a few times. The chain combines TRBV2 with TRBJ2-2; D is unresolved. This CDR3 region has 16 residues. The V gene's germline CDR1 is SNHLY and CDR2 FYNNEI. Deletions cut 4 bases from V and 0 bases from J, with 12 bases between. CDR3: CASSGASTANTGELFF. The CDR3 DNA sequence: TGTGCCAGCAGTGGGGCCTCGACCGCGAACACCGGGGAGCTGTTTTTT.

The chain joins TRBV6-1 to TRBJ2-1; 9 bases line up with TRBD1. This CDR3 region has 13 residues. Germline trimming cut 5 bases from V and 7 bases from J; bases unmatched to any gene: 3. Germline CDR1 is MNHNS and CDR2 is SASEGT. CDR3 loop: CASSMGQGNEQFF. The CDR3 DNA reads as TGTGCCAGCAGTATGGGACAGGGTAATGAGCAGTTCTTC.

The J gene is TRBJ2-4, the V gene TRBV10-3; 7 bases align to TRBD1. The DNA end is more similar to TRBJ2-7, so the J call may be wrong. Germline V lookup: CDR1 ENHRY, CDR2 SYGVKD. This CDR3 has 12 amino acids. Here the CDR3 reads CAISTGDYEQYF. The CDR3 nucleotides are TGTGCCATCAGCACAGGGGACTACGAGCAGTACTTC.